The rows below give T cell receptor beta chains drawn from one sample of a study of PD-1 blockade in classical Hodgkin lymphoma. Measured with immunoSEQ multiplex PCR; TCRdb has only the in-frame clones, and not every one. The sample has tens of thousands of clones, nearly 85% seen once. Sequencing was performed on peripheral blood mononuclear cells (PBMCs), taken before the fourth cycle of nivolumab. Receptors originate from a human donor with classical Hodgkin lymphoma. CDR3s include the opening cysteine and the closing phenylalanine or tryptophan. Size is stated for part of the rows, as once, few or many counts, or as a class when the clone is expanded.

cdr3_length: 15
v_call: TRBV7-9
clone_size: -
cdr3_aa: CASSLARGAREKLFF

cdr3_length: 15
v_call: TRBV10-3
clone_size: -
cdr3_aa: CAIRSSGGGGNEQFF

cdr3_length: 11
v_call: TRBV27
clone_size: once
cdr3_aa: CASSPLVEQFF

cdr3_length: 14
v_call: TRBV18
clone_size: -
cdr3_aa: CASSPDSPNYGYTF

cdr3_length: 14
v_call: TRBV14
clone_size: few
cdr3_aa: CASSLQGWTGELFF

cdr3_length: 16
v_call: TRBV5-1
clone_size: -
cdr3_aa: CASSLWLAGVLDTQYF

cdr3_length: 15
v_call: TRBV6-5
clone_size: -
cdr3_aa: CASSYSFLSTDTQYF

cdr3_length: 15
v_call: TRBV7-5
clone_size: -
cdr3_aa: CVRSSLAGSSYEQYF

cdr3_length: 11
v_call: TRBV20-1
clone_size: -
cdr3_aa: CSVGRVSEQYF

cdr3_length: 13
v_call: TRBV7-3
clone_size: -
cdr3_aa: CASSQLAGGTQYF

cdr3_length: 16
v_call: TRBV2
clone_size: few
cdr3_aa: CASSPEGQPNTGELFF

cdr3_length: 15
v_call: TRBV4-1
clone_size: few
cdr3_aa: CASSQAGGNDYGYTF

cdr3_length: 14
v_call: TRBV5-1
clone_size: -
cdr3_aa: CASSPGEPDLGYTF

cdr3_length: 15
v_call: TRBV29-1
clone_size: -
cdr3_aa: CSVSRVGGGQETQYF

cdr3_length: 17
v_call: TRBV19
clone_size: few
cdr3_aa: CASSIDTGLAGVNEQFF

cdr3_length: 15
v_call: TRBV19
clone_size: medium-sized
cdr3_aa: CASSGIGTTNEKLFF

cdr3_length: 14
v_call: TRBV6-5
clone_size: few
cdr3_aa: CASSLGQVSSPQHF

cdr3_length: 13
v_call: TRBV6-1
clone_size: -
cdr3_aa: CASVRGGVETQYF

cdr3_length: 13
v_call: TRBV14
clone_size: once
cdr3_aa: CASSQGVSTEQYF

cdr3_length: 11
v_call: TRBV19
clone_size: few
cdr3_aa: CASTQSGELFF

cdr3_length: 11
v_call: TRBV10-3
clone_size: -
cdr3_aa: CAISEFSEQYF

cdr3_length: 13
v_call: TRBV7-3
clone_size: few
cdr3_aa: CASSLEAGDEQFF